The source of this T cell receptor beta chain is a study of T-cell memory formation after mild COVID-19. Broader study findings: Clones shrinking between day 15 and 85 showed a balanced CD4/CD8 split, and those that grew later tilted toward CD4+. Some responding clones appeared in pre-infection memory, suggesting cross-reactive memory joined. Confirmation of SARS-CoV-2 specificity was lacking for second-wave clones peaking day 37.

With constant-segment primers, 5'RACE yielded cDNA libraries of TCR alpha and TCR beta that carried sample barcodes and UMIs. TCRdb called the 5' RACE reads again in MiXCR, with one record for every CDR3 protein. The sample records approximately 300,000 distinct CDR3 sequences, more than 15% being singletons. CDR1 and CDR2 (germline): MGHRA, YSYEKL. V gave up 5 bases and J gave up 4 bases; unmatched junction bases: 10. This CDR3 is 16 amino acids long. Comments on this clonotype: Its antigen is unidentified.

Sequencing used PBMCs or a T cell subset sorted from them (not recorded which). The TCR was taken from a man between 18 and 29 years old who had mild COVID-19 (a few samples of this study predate the infection). Cell type and time point are not known. The V call is TRBV4-1, the J call TRBJ2-7; TRBD2 matches at 11 bases. This CDR3 is CASSSRLAGRQYEQYV. The CDR3 DNA reads TGCGCCAGCAGCTCTCGACTAGCGGGGCGGCAATACGAGCAGTACGTC.